This entry concerns a single T cell receptor (beta chain). This clonotype was picked up a small number of times. The antigen this receptor binds is unknown. No clone much larger than this one lies a single base away; base qualities are absent. The study was a case-control design nested within a healthcare worker cohort in London, UK, with weekly nasopharyngeal swab PCR tests and blood sampling. Healthcare workers were recruited between 23 and 31 March 2020, during the week of the UK lockdown, and were followed weekly for up to about 15 weeks. The CDR3 runs 15 amino acids, cysteine and phenylalanine included. The DNA shown is the 45-base CDR3, in frame from base 1. Trimmed from V: 6 bases; trimmed from J: 0 bases; junction bases lacking a gene match: 4. The germline V gene sets CDR1 to SNHLY and CDR2 to FYNNEI. Libraries were built with 5' RACE. The sequencer was a NextSeq 500. In the TCR library protocol, unique molecular identifiers were attached to individual cDNA molecules to correct for PCR bias and sequencing error. TCR alpha and beta chains were both sequenced, and the abundances of alpha and beta sequences in each sample were closely correlated with each other. On the study's bioinformatics: Decombinator V4 was used to annotate the V gene, J gene and CDR3 of the TCR sequences. Expanded TCRs were defined as changing significantly between any two time points under a Poisson model with p below 0.0001. TCR abundances were normalised to the total number of TCRs sequenced in each sample and reported as counts per million. TRAV1-2 paired with TRAJ12, TRAJ20 or TRAJ33 defined MAIT TCRs, while TRAV10 paired with TRAJ18 defined iNKT TCRs. A search of VDJdb, accessed on 1 November 2021, was run for TCRs annotated to CMV, EBV and SARS-CoV-2, with TCRs annotated for multiple antigens excluded. In-frame beta chains were kept once TCRdb had trimmed the public reads at Q25 with fastp and called clones with MiXCR. Each CDR3 protein appears once, grouped with its most common genes and DNA. The V and J calls here are based on TCRdb, not the publication. This sample holds about 70,000 distinct CDR3 sequences; roughly 12% were observed only once. Together, the top ten hold roughly 4.7% of the sample.

The sample comes from a study of early T cells in non-severe SARS-CoV-2 infection (dated by TCRdb to about 2021). Regarding the study in general: Bulk RNA from unsorted whole blood was used for TCR sequencing, so alpha and beta chains could not be paired.

On the study overall, not on this receptor specifically: Matching against VDJdb was skewed toward anti-spike CD8 responses, likely underestimated virus-specific expansions, and missed private and CD4 specificities.

Sequenced: whole blood. The receptor's source is an adult who was a healthcare worker with PCR-confirmed SARS-CoV-2 infection or an uninfected control (not recorded which). The rearrangement combines TRBV2 with TRBJ2-2, with TRBD1 identical over 7 junction bases. The CDR3 has the sequence CASSPGQSNTGELFF. The sequenced DNA: TGTGCCAGCAGCCCGGGACAGTCGAACACCGGGGAGCTGTTTTTT.